The following is a T cell receptor (beta chain) sequence with its context. Other DNA variants within this sample encode the same CDR3. The sample belongs to a study of control samples from healthy donors and cancer patients. TCRdb's table, derived via immunoSEQ multiplex PCR, lists solely in-frame clones and lacks some. This sample has about 160,000 clones, with approximately 93% found just once. Germline V gene sequence: CDR1 LNHDA, CDR2 SQIVND (reference sequence). The length of the CDR3 is 13 residues. Trimming left V 1 base short and J 3 bases short, with 6 bases between. The chain combines TRBV19 with TRBJ1-1, with unresolved D. The TCR comes from a middle-aged woman in good health. Source material: blood. The CDR3 reads CASSIVGDTEAFF. The CDR3 DNA reads TGTGCCAGTAGTATAGTTGGAGACACTGAAGCTTTCTTT.